This T cell receptor (beta chain) was retrieved from a study of cytomegalovirus exposure and HLA in healthy donors. Overall study results and limits: Being productive about 87% or about 30% of the time was typical of most TCR beta V segments in an earlier analysis. HLA-A and HLA-B allele assignments for most subjects were reportedly predicted accurately using TCR beta sequences. Associated with cytomegalovirus, according to the listing, were 150 to 200 TCR beta chains.

Trimming took 1 base from V and 8 from J, leaving 15 bases between them. The CDR3 has 15 residues. Germline V gene sequence: CDR1 KGHSH, CDR2 LQKENI. Primers included in the PCR were 60 Vbeta and 13 Jbeta primers. TCRdb keeps only in-frame clones here, not all; method: immunoSEQ multiplex PCR. The repertoire holds hundreds of thousands of clones, with around 80% as singletons. As for this clone: Its cognate antigen is unknown.

The receptor was derived from a boy aged 2 to 10 in good health and CMV-seronegative. The gene calls are TRBV18 and TRBJ2-1, with D possibly being TRBD1 (6 bases). Sequencing was performed on PBMCs. The CDR3: CASSPQSRGGHEQFF. CDR3 sequence (DNA): TGTGCCAGCTCACCACAAAGTCGAGGGGGTCATGAGCAGTTCTTC.